The source of this TCR beta chain is a study of immune heterogeneity within non-small cell lung tumors. Overall study findings and caveats: Identical dominant CDR3 beta clonotypes spanned tumor sites within a patient, beside site-unique high-frequency clones. Between individual patients, the high-frequency T-cell receptor beta clonotypes largely differed.

A note on this clonotype: Its target is unknown. With a much larger clone just one base away, this may be a read error.

The CDR3 spans 15 residues. In germline, CDR1 is WNHNN, CDR2 SYGVQD (reference sequence). Multiplex PCR (32 V and 13 J primers) was used to amplify the TCR beta CDR3. TCRdb called the multiplex PCR reads again in MiXCR, with one record for every CDR3 protein. The sample records some 30,000 distinct CDR3 sequences, around 28% being singletons. Template was bulk tumor genomic DNA, 450 to 750 ng per sample. From each primary tumor, several far-apart biopsies were obtained during surgery. Undergoing curative surgery were patients whose non-small cell lung cancer was untreated and newly diagnosed. The sequencing input was lung tumor tissue. The chain joins TRBV10-1 to TRBJ1-2; possibly TRBD1 for D (5 bases). This TCR was recovered from a man in his forties or fifties with non-small cell lung cancer. The CDR3 coding sequence is TGCACCAGCAGTGAAACGGCAGGGTCTGGCTATGGCTACACCTTC. Translation: CTSSETAGSGYGYTF.